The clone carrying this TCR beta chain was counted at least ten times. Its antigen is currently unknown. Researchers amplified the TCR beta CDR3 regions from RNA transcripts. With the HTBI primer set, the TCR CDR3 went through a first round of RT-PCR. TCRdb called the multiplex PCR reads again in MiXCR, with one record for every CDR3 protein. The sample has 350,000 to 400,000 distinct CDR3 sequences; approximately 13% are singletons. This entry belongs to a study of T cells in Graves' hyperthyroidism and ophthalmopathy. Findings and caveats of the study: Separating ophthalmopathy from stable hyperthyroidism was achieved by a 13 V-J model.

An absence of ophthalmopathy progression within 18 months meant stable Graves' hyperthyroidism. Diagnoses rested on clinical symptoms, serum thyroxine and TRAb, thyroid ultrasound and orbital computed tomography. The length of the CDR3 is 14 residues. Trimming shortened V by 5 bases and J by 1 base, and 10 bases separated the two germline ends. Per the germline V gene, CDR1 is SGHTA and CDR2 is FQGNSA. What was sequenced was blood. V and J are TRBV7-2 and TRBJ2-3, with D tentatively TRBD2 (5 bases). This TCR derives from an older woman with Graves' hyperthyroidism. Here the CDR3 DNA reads TGTGCCAGCAGCGCCTTTAGCGGCACAGATACGCAGTATTTT. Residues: CASSAFSGTDTQYF.